The source of this T cell receptor beta chain is a study of PD-L1 blockade in urothelial cancer. Across the study: Patients began atezolizumab, 1,200 mg intravenously every 3 weeks, in the mid-2010s. Among blood samples, the median T cell count was approximately 150,000.

As for this clone: The antigen is undetermined.

Synthetic analogs of TCR templates were spiked into every PCR. Repertoires were generated with immunoSEQ multiplex PCR, while TCRdb's copy carries only in-frame clones and drops some. The sample holds 70,000 or so clones, 85% to 90% seen once. Regarding the study as a whole: Blood clones associated with the tumor expanded more at 3 weeks in durable-benefit patients.

Time point meaning: pretreatment peripheral blood. The V end lost 3 bases, the J end lost 1 base, and 9 bases lay between the germline ends. Germline V CDR1 and CDR2: SGHAT, FQNNGV. This CDR3 has 14 amino acids. Sequenced here: PBMCs, sampled around atezolizumab (anti-PD-L1) treatment. This chain links TRBV11-2 with TRBJ1-1; D gene uncertain. The receptor's source is a man in his sixties or seventies with urothelial cancer. The CDR3 DNA reads TGTGCCAGCAGCTTCGGACTGAGGAACACTGAAGCTTTCTTT. Residues: CASSFGLRNTEAFF.